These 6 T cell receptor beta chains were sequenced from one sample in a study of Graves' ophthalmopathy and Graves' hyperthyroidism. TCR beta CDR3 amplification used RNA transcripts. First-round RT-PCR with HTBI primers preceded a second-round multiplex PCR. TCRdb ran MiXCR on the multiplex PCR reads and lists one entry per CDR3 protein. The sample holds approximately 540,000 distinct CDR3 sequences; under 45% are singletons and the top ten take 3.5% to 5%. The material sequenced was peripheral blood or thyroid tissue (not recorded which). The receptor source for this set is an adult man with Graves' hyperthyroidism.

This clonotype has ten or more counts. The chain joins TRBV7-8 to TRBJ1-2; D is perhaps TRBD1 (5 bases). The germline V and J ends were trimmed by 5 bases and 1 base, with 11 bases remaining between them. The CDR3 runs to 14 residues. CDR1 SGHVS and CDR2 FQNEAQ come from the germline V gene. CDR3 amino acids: CASSPRGLNYGYTF. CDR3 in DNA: TGTGCCAGCAGCCCACGGGGCCTTAACTATGGCTACACCTTC. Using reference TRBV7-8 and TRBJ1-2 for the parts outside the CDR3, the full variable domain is GAGVSQSPRYKVAKRGQDVALRCDPISGHVSLFWYQQALGQGPEFLTYFQNEAQLDKSGLPSDRFFAERPEGSVSTLKIQRTQQEDSAVYLCASSPRGLNYGYTFGSGTRLTVV.

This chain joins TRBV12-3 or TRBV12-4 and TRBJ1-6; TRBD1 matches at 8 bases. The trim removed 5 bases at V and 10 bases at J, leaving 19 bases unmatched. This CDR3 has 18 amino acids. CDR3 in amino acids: CASSEEGRTGYANSPLHF. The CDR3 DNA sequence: TGTGCCAGCAGTGAAGAAGGTCGGACAGGGTACGCCAACTCACCCCTCCACTTT.

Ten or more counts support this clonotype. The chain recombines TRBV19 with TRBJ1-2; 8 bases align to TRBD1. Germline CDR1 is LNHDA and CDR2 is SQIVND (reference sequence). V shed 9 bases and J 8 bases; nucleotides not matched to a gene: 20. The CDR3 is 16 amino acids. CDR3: CASRIERQGRKKGYTF. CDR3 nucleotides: TGTGCCAGCAGAATTGAGAGACAGGGGAGAAAGAAAGGCTACACCTTC.

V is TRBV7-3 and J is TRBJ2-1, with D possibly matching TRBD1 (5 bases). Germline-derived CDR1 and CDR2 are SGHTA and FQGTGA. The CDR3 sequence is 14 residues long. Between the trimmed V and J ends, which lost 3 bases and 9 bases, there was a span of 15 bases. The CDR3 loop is CASSFGGDRGEQFF. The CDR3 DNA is TGTGCCAGCAGCTTCGGTGGGGATAGGGGTGAGCAGTTCTTC.

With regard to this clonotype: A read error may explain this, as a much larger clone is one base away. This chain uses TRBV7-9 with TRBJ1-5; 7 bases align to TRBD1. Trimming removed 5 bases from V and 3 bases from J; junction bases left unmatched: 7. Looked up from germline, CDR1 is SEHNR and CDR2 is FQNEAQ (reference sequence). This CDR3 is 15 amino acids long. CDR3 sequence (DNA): TGTGCCAGCAGCCTTGAAGACAGGGTCAATCAGCCCCAGCATTTT. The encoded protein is CASSLEDRVNQPQHF.

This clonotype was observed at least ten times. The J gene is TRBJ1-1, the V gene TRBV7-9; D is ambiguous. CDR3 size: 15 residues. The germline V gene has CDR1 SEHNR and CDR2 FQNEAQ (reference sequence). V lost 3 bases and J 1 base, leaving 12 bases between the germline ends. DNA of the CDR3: TGTGCCAGCAGCTTTCAAGGTCTGCAGAACACTGAAGCTTTCTTT. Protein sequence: CASSFQGLQNTEAFF.